Listed below are T cell receptor beta chains from one sample, sequenced in a study of blood T cell repertoires in COVID-19. Measured with immunoSEQ multiplex PCR; TCRdb has only the in-frame clones, and not every one. The profile shows over 150,000 clones, around nine tenths of them singletons. Sequencing was done on a sample of peripheral blood. These receptors all come from a man in his fifties or sixties who had recovered from COVID-19. The CDR3 runs from the conserved cysteine through the conserved F or W. The D gene is left open where the match is weak. Size tells how often a clone was seen (once, few, many) or the class of an expanded clone, and some rows leave it out.

V	J	D	size	DNA	CDR3
TRBV5-6	TRBJ1-5	TRBD1	few	TGTGCCAGCAGCTCGGACAGGGATCGCAATCAGCCCCAGCATTTT	CASSSDRDRNQPQHF
TRBV15	TRBJ1-5	TRBD1	NA	TGTGCCACCAGCAGTTCCGGACAGGGGGCTTCGCAGCCCCAGCATTTT	CATSSSGQGASQPQHF
TRBV7-3	TRBJ2-1	TRBD2	NA	TGTGCCAGCAGCTTAAAGCCTAGCGGGAGGGGTGAGCAGTTCTTC	CASSLKPSGRGEQFF
TRBV5-3	TRBJ1-4	NA	NA	TGTGCCAGAAGGGGGCAGGGGAGACCAACTAATGAAAAACTGTTTTTT	CARRGQGRPTNEKLFF
TRBV28	TRBJ2-7	TRBD1	NA	TGTGCCAGCAGCCCTGGGGACAGGGGGCATAGCGAGCAGTACTTC	CASSPGDRGHSEQYF
TRBV3-1/TRBV3-2	TRBJ2-1	TRBD2	NA	TGTGCCAGCAGCCCGGGACTAGTACACAAGCAGTTCTTC	CASSPGLVHKQFF
TRBV6-5	TRBJ2-7	TRBD2	NA	TGTGCCAGCAGCCTGGGACTAGCGGGCTACGAGCAGTACTTC	CASSLGLAGYEQYF
TRBV27	TRBJ2-3	TRBD2	NA	TGTGCCAGCAGTTTTCGTAGCGGGAGGGCCATAGGCACGCAGTATTTT	CASSFRSGRAIGTQYF
TRBV24-1	TRBJ1-6	NA	NA	TGTGCCACCAGTGAAACGGTTAATTCACCCCTCCACTTT	CATSETVNSPLHF
TRBV2	TRBJ2-1	TRBD1	few	TGTGCCAGCAGTGAAGAGAGGGGGCTACAGTTCTTC	CASSEERGLQFF
TRBV27	TRBJ1-2	NA	NA	TGTGCCAGCAGTTTAGACTGTTCCCGGTCCTGTGGCTACACCTTC	CASSLDCSRSCGYTF
TRBV27	TRBJ1-5	TRBD1	once	TGTGCCAGCAGCACAGGACAGGGCCGTAAGCCCCAGCATTTT	CASSTGQGRKPQHF
TRBV4-3	TRBJ2-2	TRBD1	NA	TGCGCCAGCAGCCAGGACAGGTTATCCACCGGGGAGCTGTTTTTT	CASSQDRLSTGELFF
TRBV9	TRBJ2-1	NA	NA	TGTGCCAGCAGCGTAGACGGGGGATGGAATGAGCAGTTCTTC	CASSVDGGWNEQFF
TRBV19	TRBJ1-2	TRBD1	NA	TGTGCCAGTAGCACGGGACAGGGCCCCTCCTATGGCTACACCTTC	CASSTGQGPSYGYTF
TRBV27	TRBJ2-2	TRBD2	NA	TGTGCCAGCAGTTTTCTCGGGGGGGCGGGCACCGGGGAGCTGTTTTTT	CASSFLGGAGTGELFF
TRBV2	TRBJ1-4	NA	NA	TGTGCCAGCAGTGAAGGCGGGGTTAATAATGAAAAACTGTTTTTT	CASSEGGVNNEKLFF
TRBV30	TRBJ1-5	NA	once	TGTGCCTGGAGTGCACGACACGTAAATCAGCCCCAGCATTTT	CAWSARHVNQPQHF
TRBV29-1	TRBJ2-7	TRBD1	NA	TGCAGCGTTAACCCCTACAGGGGTGGAGGCGAGCAGTACTTC	CSVNPYRGGGEQYF
TRBV7-7	TRBJ2-5	NA	NA	TGTGCCAGCAGCTTTGGACAGCAAGAGACCCAGTACTTC	CASSFGQQETQYF
TRBV6-2/TRBV6-3	TRBJ1-5	TRBD1	NA	TGTGCCAGCAGTTCACGACAGGGGCCAAATCAGCCCCAGCATTTT	CASSSRQGPNQPQHF
TRBV19	TRBJ1-2	TRBD1	NA	TGTGCCAGTAACTCAAAGGGACAGCCCGAGTACTATGGCTACACCTTC	CASNSKGQPEYYGYTF
TRBV9	TRBJ2-5	TRBD1	NA	TGTGCCAGCAGCGTAGACCCCCCGCAGGGGGTACAAGAGACCCAGTACTTC	CASSVDPPQGVQETQYF
TRBV10-2	TRBJ2-5	TRBD1	NA	TGCGCCAGCTACGGGACAGGGGGCATGGAGACCCAGTACTTC	CASYGTGGMETQYF
TRBV18	TRBJ2-7	TRBD2	NA	TGTGCCAGCTCACCATCCCTAGCGGGAGGTTCCTACGAGCAGTACTTC	CASSPSLAGGSYEQYF
TRBV15	TRBJ1-2	NA	once	TGTGCCACCAGCAGAGATCAACAGTATGGCTACACCTTC	CATSRDQQYGYTF